The entry below describes one TCR beta chain. Between the trimmed V and J ends, which lost 0 bases and 11 bases, there was a span of 13 bases. CDR3 length: 13 residues. Germline V gene data show CDR1 as LGHNA and CDR2 as YSLEER. Nashville, Tennessee was home to all donors, each a Caucasian adult. CD45RA+ naive and CD45RA-negative memory subsets were separated from CD4+ cells. This sample was taken from a study of shared clonotypes between healthy human individuals. Profiled with immunoSEQ multiplex PCR; TCRdb holds only in-frame clones, not every one. The repertoire holds 900,000 to 1,200,000 clones, with 75% to 85% as singletons.

The source of this sequence is a man aged 18 to 30 in good health. Some clones in this sample may be carry-over from other donors' samples. V gene TRBV4-3 combines with J gene TRBJ1-1; possibly TRBD1 for D (5 bases). Sample: memory CD4+ T cells from PBMCs. The subset here: CD45RA-negative fraction. CDR3 in DNA: TGCGCCAGCAGCCAAGAACTTAGGGGTCGGGCTTTCTTT. Protein sequence: CASSQELRGRAFF.